Below are 6 T cell receptor beta chains sequenced from a single sample in a study of cytotoxic CD8 clonotypes in ibrutinib-treated CLL. This table comes from immunoSEQ multiplex PCR, and its TCRdb copy is limited to in-frame clones, with some not included. The table has hundreds of thousands of clones, almost 80% seen once; the top ten hold 6.5% to 8.5%. The sequencing here drew on PBMCs, taken before ibrutinib treatment. The receptors were gathered from a human donor with chronic lymphocytic leukemia.

The chain links TRBV27 to TRBJ1-1; 7 nucleotides match TRBD1. CDR1 and CDR2 from the germline V gene are MNHEY and SMNVEV (reference sequence). This CDR3 is built from 14 residues. Trimming took 4 bases from V and 4 from J; bases not matched to a gene: 6. CDR3 protein: CASSSSQGGTEAFF. Written as DNA, the CDR3 is TGTGCCAGCAGTTCGTCGCAGGGGGGCACTGAAGCTTTCTTT.

The chain links TRBV4-3 to TRBJ2-1; D is undetermined. Trimming removed 0 bases from V and 0 bases from J, with 9 bases in between. Germline CDR1 LGHNA, CDR2 YSLEER. The CDR3 runs 16 residues. Here the CDR3 reads CASSQDFLSSYNEQFF. The DNA for the CDR3 is TGCGCCAGCAGCCAAGATTTCTTAAGCTCCTACAATGAGCAGTTCTTC.

V usage is TRBV19 and J usage is TRBJ2-3; TRBD2 matches at 15 bases. CDR1 is LNHDA and CDR2 is SQIVND in the germline V gene (reference sequence). The V gene end was trimmed by 6 bases and the J gene end by 2 bases; junction bases not matched to a gene: 3. The CDR3 loop spans 16 amino acids. CDR3 DNA: TGTGCCAGTAGCGGGACTAGCGGGAGGATCACAGATACGCAGTATTTT. Encoded protein: CASSGTSGRITDTQYF.

V and J are TRBV7-3 and TRBJ2-3; perhaps TRBD1 as D (6 bases). This CDR3 spans 20 amino acids. V lost 0 bases to trimming and J lost 0 bases, with 22 bases between them. Germline CDR1 is SGHTA and CDR2 is FQGTGA. The CDR3 DNA sequence: TGTGCCAGCAGCTTAACCAAGGGACCCCGGGGACAAACTAGCACAGATACGCAGTATTTT. Its protein product is CASSLTKGPRGQTSTDTQYF.

The J gene is TRBJ2-7, the V gene TRBV7-2, with D uncertain. CDR3 length: 13 amino acids. The V and J ends lost 1 base and 3 bases respectively, with 7 bases between them. CDR1 and CDR2 from the germline V gene are SGHTA and FQGNSA. In DNA form, the CDR3 reads TGTGCCAGCAGCTTAGGAGGTCGCTACGAGCAGTACTTC. Its translation is CASSLGGRYEQYF.

The V call is TRBV6-5, the J call TRBJ2-1; D is unresolved. CDR3 size: 16 residues. V gave up 0 bases and J gave up 0 bases, with 9 bases separating them. The germline gives CDR1 MNHEY, CDR2 SVGAGI. The CDR3: CASSYSGASSYNEQFF. The CDR3 DNA follows: TGTGCCAGCAGTTACTCGGGTGCGAGCTCCTACAATGAGCAGTTCTTC.